What follows are 17 T cell receptor beta chains derived from one specimen sequenced in a study of cytomegalovirus exposure and HLA in healthy donors. 60 Vbeta and 13 Jbeta primers were used in PCR. Some clones are missing from TCRdb's copy, which holds only in-frame ones; the method was immunoSEQ multiplex PCR. The profile covers about 170,000 clones, with around 68% appearing a single time and about 1.6% taken by the ten largest. The sequencing sample was made of PBMCs. Source of these receptors: a girl aged 5 to 17 in good health and CMV-seronegative.

This chain links TRBV5-6 with TRBJ1-5; 12 bases map to TRBD1. CDR1 SGHDT and CDR2 YYEEEE come from the germline V gene. The CDR3 runs 17 residues. J was trimmed by 6 bases and V by 5 bases; bases with no gene match: 12. CDR3 coding DNA: TGTGCCAGCAGTCGGGACAGGGGGCGATCGGGTAGTCAGCCCCAGCATTTT. Protein product: CASSRDRGRSGSQPQHF.

Here the CDR3 reads CASSRTSGGTDTQYF. CDR3 nucleotide sequence: TGTGCCAGCAGCAGGACTAGCGGGGGCACAGATACGCAGTATTTT. The genes are TRBV5-6 and TRBJ2-3; TRBD2 agrees at 12 bases. Germline lookup yields CDR1 SGHDT and CDR2 YYEEEE. The V and J ends lost 4 bases and 1 base, in that order; junction bases with no gene match: 1. The CDR3 consists of 15 residues.

V is TRBV29-1 and J is TRBJ2-2, with D maybe TRBD1 (6 bases). This CDR3 has 14 amino acids. Germline values: CDR1 SQVTM, CDR2 ANQGSEA. Trimming cost V 7 bases and J 1 base, with 13 bases left between them. The CDR3 DNA sequence: TGCAGCGCCCAGAAGGGGGAGAACACCGGGGAGCTGTTTTTT. It is translated as CSAQKGENTGELFF.

The chain joins TRBV6-5 to TRBJ2-4; possible D gene TRBD2, 5 bases. Germline CDR1 MNHEY, CDR2 SVGAGI. The V gene lost 2 bases and the J gene lost 7 bases, with 12 bases spanning the gap. The CDR3 runs to 14 residues. Here the CDR3 reads CASSYNPRGNIQYF. The CDR3 DNA sequence: TGTGCCAGCAGTTACAATCCTCGCGGGAACATTCAGTACTTC.

The rearrangement uses TRBV9 and TRBJ2-5; weak D call: TRBD1 (6 bases). This CDR3 has 14 residues. Trimming removed 5 bases from V and 3 bases from J, with 14 bases in between. The V gene's germline CDR1 is SGDLS and CDR2 YYNGEE. The CDR3 region has the DNA TGTGCCAGCAGTCACTGGACAGAAGAAGAGACCCAGTACTTC. Translated: CASSHWTEEETQYF.

The chain uses TRBV2 and TRBJ2-7; D unresolved. Trimming took off 2 bases at V and 0 bases at J, with 8 bases between the two ends. Germline CDR1 is SNHLY and CDR2 is FYNNEI. The CDR3 is 14 residues long. This CDR3 reads CASSEFVSSYEQYF. The CDR3 DNA follows: TGTGCCAGCAGTGAATTTGTCAGCTCCTACGAGCAGTACTTC.

This sequence joins TRBV5-1 and TRBJ2-3; no definite D call. The CDR3 extends over 15 amino acids. V lost 0 bases to trimming and J lost 2 bases, with 10 bases between them. In germline, CDR1 is SGHRS, CDR2 YFSETQ. The CDR3 loop reads CASSLEVAATDTQYF. For the CDR3, the DNA is TGCGCCAGCAGCTTGGAGGTAGCTGCCACAGATACGCAGTATTTT.

CDR3 DNA: TGTGCCTCCGGAGAGGACTATGGCTACACCTTC. Translated: CASGEDYGYTF. V usage is TRBV27 and J usage is TRBJ1-2; D call uncertain. CDR1 is MNHEY, CDR2 SMNVEV, per germline (reference sequence). The CDR3 consists of 11 residues. V was cut by 11 bases and J by 3 bases, with 10 bases left in between.

The chain joins TRBV5-8 to TRBJ2-1; 13 positions agree with TRBD2. Germline V gene data show CDR1 as SGHTS and CDR2 as YDEGEE. V shed 4 bases, J shed 7 bases, and the junction held 5 bases outside the gene matches. The CDR3 has 15 residues. The CDR3 spells CASSLPGLAGNEQFF. The CDR3 DNA sequence: TGTGCCAGCAGCCTCCCGGGACTAGCGGGAAATGAGCAGTTCTTC.

The genes are TRBV5-1 and TRBJ2-7; TRBD1 matches at 7 bases. The CDR3 is made up of 15 amino acids. After removal of 1 base from V and 1 base from J, the junction contained 5 bases not matched to a gene. CDR1 is SGHRS and CDR2 is YFSETQ in the germline V gene. CDR3 protein: CASSLLTGQSYEQYF. The CDR3 region has the DNA TGCGCCAGCAGCTTGTTGACAGGGCAGTCCTACGAGCAGTACTTC.

The V gene is TRBV5-1, the J gene TRBJ1-2; 12 bases are a match to TRBD1. Per the germline V gene, CDR1 is SGHRS and CDR2 is YFSETQ. The CDR3 contains 14 residues. Unmatched junction bases numbered 6, after V lost 3 bases and J lost 9 bases. CDR3 nucleotide sequence: TGCGCCAGCAGCTCGGGACAGGGGGCTAACAGCTACACCTTC. It specifies CASSSGQGANSYTF. The variable domain in full, completed from reference TRBV5-1 and TRBJ1-2, reads KAGVTQTPRYLIKTRGQQVTLSCSPISGHRSVSWYQQTPGQGLQFLFEYFSETQRNKGNFPGRFSGRQFSNSRSEMNVSTLELGDSALYLCASSSGQGANSYTFGSGTRLTVV.

The V and J genes are TRBV19 and TRBJ1-6, with D perhaps TRBD1 (6 bases). V was cut by 7 bases and J by 6 bases, with 16 bases left in between. CDR1 and CDR2 from the germline V gene are LNHDA and SQIVND (reference sequence). This CDR3 spans 15 amino acids. The CDR3 loop reads CASKPGQNINSPLHF. Here the CDR3 DNA reads TGTGCCAGTAAACCAGGACAGAATATTAATTCACCCCTCCACTTT.

The J gene is TRBJ1-5, the V gene TRBV5-8; tentatively, D is TRBD1 (5 bases). Between the trimmed V and J ends, which lost 4 bases and 6 bases, there was a span of 17 bases. Per the germline V gene, CDR1 is SGHTS and CDR2 is YDEGEE. The CDR3 is 15 amino acids. In nucleotides, the CDR3 is TGTGCCAGCAGCGTAAGACAGCTTCCTCTTCAGCCCCAGCATTTT. Translated, it gives CASSVRQLPLQPQHF.

The chain links TRBV18 to TRBJ1-5, with D tentatively TRBD1 (6 bases). In germline, CDR1 is KGHSH, CDR2 LQKENI. This CDR3 has 14 residues. Trimming stripped 6 bases from V and 4 bases from J, with 13 bases between. The CDR3 DNA reads as TGTGCCAGCTCCCACAGGGCTTCTAATCAGCCCCAGCATTTT. It codes for CASSHRASNQPQHF.

The chain is built from TRBV7-2 and TRBJ1-5, with D uncertain. With 8 bases removed from V and 2 bases from J, the gap between germline ends came to 13 bases. The germline gives CDR1 SGHTA, CDR2 FQGNSA. CDR3 length equals 14 residues. Here the CDR3 reads CASGRSGGNQPQHF. In nucleotides, the CDR3 is TGTGCCAGCGGCAGGAGCGGCGGCAATCAGCCCCAGCATTTT.

The V call is TRBV18, the J call TRBJ1-2; D possibly corresponds to TRBD1 (6 bases). From germline, CDR1 is KGHSH and CDR2 LQKENI. The V end lost 1 base, the J end lost 5 bases, and 14 bases lay between the germline ends. The CDR3 length is 15 residues. The CDR3 coding sequence is TGTGCCAGCTCACCACGCCAGGGGAGCGTTTATGGCTACACCTTC. Translated, it gives CASSPRQGSVYGYTF.

This sequence joins TRBV6-5 and TRBJ1-1; D ambiguous. The CDR3 totals 14 residues. V was pared by 7 bases and J by 2 bases, with 14 bases between. Germline V gene data show CDR1 as MNHEY and CDR2 as SVGAGI. CDR3 nucleotides: TGTGCCAGCACTCTAACAGCGGTCAACACTGAAGCTTTCTTT. Amino acids: CASTLTAVNTEAFF.